This record covers a single TCR beta chain. This entry comes from a study of sequential checkpoint blockade in melanoma. Overall study context: Arm A got nivolumab then ipilimumab; arm B the reverse, 1:1. Each arm's sequence ended with maintenance nivolumab.

Libraries were prepared by immunoSEQ multiplex PCR; TCRdb keeps only in-frame clonotypes and omits some of them. Of some 30,000 clones in the sample, 82% were seen once. Treatment: randomized to nivolumab then ipilimumab (arm A) or the reverse (arm B). DNA-damaging chemotherapy had not been given to any patient beforehand. PBMC sorting kept live CD3+CD8+ cells without CD19 or CD56. CDR1 SGDLS and CDR2 YYNGEE come from the germline V gene. The CDR3 has 14 residues. V was cut by 4 bases and J by 4 bases, with 12 bases left in between. The specimen comprised CD8+ T cells sorted from blood (inferred from file names), sampled from a patient given nivolumab and ipilimumab in sequence. The chain is built from TRBV9 and TRBJ1-3; no definite D call. The TCR was taken from a human donor with melanoma. The CDR3 spells CASSKTLGGNTIYF. The CDR3 nucleotides are TGTGCCAGCAGCAAGACCCTGGGCGGAAACACCATATATTTT.